This TCR beta chain was captured by sequencing in a study of blood T cell repertoires in COVID-19. Study information: Both acute and convalescent COVID-19 samples were obtained from the United States, Italy and Spain. T cells, B-cell-depleted T cells, or PBMCs supplied cDNA or gDNA.

In the authors' methods: Amplified reference gene primers provided the basis for estimating nucleated cell counts. Sequencing was performed with immunoSEQ multiplex PCR; in TCRdb, only in-frame clones are kept and a portion is missing. The V and J calls and clone size were taken over from that table, and D and trimming were inferred from the DNA. The sample carries over 9,500 clones, about 89% recorded once. Trimming took 3 bases from V and 0 from J; bases not matched to a gene: 4. The germline V gene has CDR1 MNHEY and CDR2 SMNVEV (reference sequence). The CDR3 consists of 16 residues. Sequences were obtained from peripheral blood. The chain links TRBV27 to TRBJ2-2, with 7 bases that match TRBD2. The TCR was taken from a woman aged 60-70 years with active COVID-19. CDR3 in DNA: TGTGCCAGCAGTTTTACGGGAGGAACGAACACCGGGGAGCTGTTTTTT. It yields the protein CASSFTGGTNTGELFF.